These 6 T cell receptor beta chains came from one sample sequenced in a study of blood T cell repertoires in COVID-19. TCRdb's copy holds only in-frame clones and misses some; the assay was immunoSEQ multiplex PCR. Here the sample spans about 150,000 clones, about 80% being singletons. The sequencing input was peripheral blood. The receptors were gathered from a human donor in a cohort sampled during active COVID-19.

The DNA for the CDR3 is TGTGCCAGCAGGGCGGGGACAGGGTTCACCGGGGAGCTGTTTTTT. Protein: CASRAGTGFTGELFF. The V call is TRBV6-5, the J call TRBJ2-2, with 9 bases fitting TRBD1. J was trimmed by 4 bases and V by 6 bases; bases with no gene match: 6. This CDR3 region has 15 residues. Germline CDR1 is MNHEY and CDR2 is SVGAGI.

This chain joins TRBV24-1 and TRBJ2-1; D call uncertain. The V end lost 4 bases, the J end lost 9 bases, and 6 bases lay between the germline ends. The CDR3 length is 11 residues. Germline V CDR1 and CDR2: KGHDR, SFDVKD. This CDR3 is CATSDLFEQFF. DNA of the CDR3: TGTGCCACCAGTGACCTTTTTGAGCAGTTCTTC.

This clone was seen only a few times. The chain carries TRBV29-1 and TRBJ1-5; maybe TRBD1 (6 bases). The CDR3 spans 12 residues. Trimming left V 6 bases short and J 5 bases short, with 11 bases between. Per the germline V gene, CDR1 is SQVTM and CDR2 is ANQGSEA. The CDR3 sequence is CSVRQADQPQHF. In nucleotides, the CDR3 is TGCAGCGTCCGACAGGCCGATCAGCCCCAGCATTTT.

Only a few counts were recorded for this clone. Here the CDR3 reads CASSEEASTSYEQYV. As DNA, the CDR3 is TGTGCCAGCAGTGAGGAGGCGTCAACCTCCTACGAGCAGTACGTC. V and J are TRBV6-1 and TRBJ2-7; tentatively, D is TRBD2 (5 bases). CDR3 length: 15 amino acids. Trimming cost V 3 bases and J 0 bases, with 12 bases left between them. CDR1 is MNHNS, CDR2 SASEGT, per germline.

This sequence joins TRBV6-5 and TRBJ2-5; D is possibly TRBD2 (5 bases). V was pared by 11 bases and J by 1 base, with 20 bases between. The germline V gene encodes CDR1 MNHEY and CDR2 SVGAGI. CDR3 length equals 15 residues. The DNA for the CDR3 is TGTGCCTCGAACCCCCTTCAGCGGTTCCAAGAGACCCAGTACTTC. As protein: CASNPLQRFQETQYF.

The chain carries TRBV5-6 and TRBJ1-2; D not resolved. Trimming took off 0 bases at V and 4 bases at J, with 10 bases between the two ends. The CDR3 extends over 14 amino acids. CDR1 is SGHDT, CDR2 YYEEEE, per germline. In DNA, the CDR3 is TGTGCCAGCAGCTTGGTTTCGGGGTTCTATGGCTACACCTTC. It yields the protein CASSLVSGFYGYTF.